This T cell receptor (beta chain) was observed in a study of vaccination effects on CD4 cells after COVID-19. In the study overall: Participants each got two BNT162b2 or mRNA-1273 vaccine doses.

Using viral peptide pools, the ViraFEST assay grew out antigen-specific CD4+ T cells prior to sequencing. After less than twelve days in culture, the CD4+ T cells were isolated. No vaccinee had earlier SARS-CoV-2 infection, and nucleocapsid antibodies were negative. Cultures of fewer than 2.5 million PBMC per well contained about 10 IU/ml IL-2 plus 10 ug/ml peptides. With 3 bases clipped from V and 2 bases from J, the junction kept 4 bases outside the gene matches. The V gene's germline CDR1 is MRHNA and CDR2 SNTAGT. CDR3 length: 15 residues. Comments on this clone: The antigen remains undetermined.

TCRdb's copy holds only in-frame clones and misses some; the assay was immunoSEQ multiplex PCR. The sample records about 70,000 clones, 80% being singletons. General observations from the study: Vaccine- and infection-induced clones showed marked clonal contraction late following vaccination. Early post-infection timepoints were absent, and convalescent patients were few.

The origin of this receptor is a human donor who received a COVID-19 vaccine. The chain links TRBV6-4 to TRBJ2-1; 7 bases map to TRBD2. This material consisted of CD4+ T cells from PBMCs cultured with SARS-CoV-2 spike peptides, taken before COVID-19 vaccination. The DNA for the CDR3 is TGTGCCAGCAGTGAGCAGGGAGGGCCCTACAATGAGCAGTTCTTC. Protein sequence: CASSEQGGPYNEQFF.